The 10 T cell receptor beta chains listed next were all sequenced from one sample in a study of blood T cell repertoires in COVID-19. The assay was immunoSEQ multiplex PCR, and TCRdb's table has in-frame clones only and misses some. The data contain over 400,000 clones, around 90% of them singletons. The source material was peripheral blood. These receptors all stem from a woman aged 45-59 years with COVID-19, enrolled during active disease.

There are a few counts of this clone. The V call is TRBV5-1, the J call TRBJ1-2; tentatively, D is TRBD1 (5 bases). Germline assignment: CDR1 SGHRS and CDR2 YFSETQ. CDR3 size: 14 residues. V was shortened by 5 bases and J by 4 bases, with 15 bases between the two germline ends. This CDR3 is CASRPGLQSYGYTF. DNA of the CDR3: TGCGCCAGCAGACCAGGGCTCCAGTCCTATGGCTACACCTTC.

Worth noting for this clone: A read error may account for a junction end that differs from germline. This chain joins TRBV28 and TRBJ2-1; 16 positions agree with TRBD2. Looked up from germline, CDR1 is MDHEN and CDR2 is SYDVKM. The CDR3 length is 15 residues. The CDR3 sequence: CASSRPGTSGGDKVF. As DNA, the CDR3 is TGTGCCAGCAGTCGACCCGGGACTAGCGGGGGGGATAAGGTCTTC. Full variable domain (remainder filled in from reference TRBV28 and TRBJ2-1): DVKVTQSSRYLVKRTGEKVFLECVQDMDHENMFWYRQDPGLGLRLIYFSYDVKMKEKGDIPEGYSVSREKKERFSLILESASTNQTSMYLCASSRPGTSGGDKVFGPGTRLTVL.

The CDR3 spells CASSQEDRGLEKLFF. The CDR3 DNA reads as TGTGCCAGCAGCCAAGAAGACAGGGGGCTTGAAAAACTGTTTTTT. This sequence joins TRBV3-1 (or the pseudogene TRBV3-2) and TRBJ1-4, with 10 bases lining up with TRBD1. The CDR3 covers 15 residues. V dropped 0 bases and J dropped 7; count of bases not matched to a gene: 2. CDR1 and CDR2 (germline): LGHDT, YNNKEL (reference sequence).

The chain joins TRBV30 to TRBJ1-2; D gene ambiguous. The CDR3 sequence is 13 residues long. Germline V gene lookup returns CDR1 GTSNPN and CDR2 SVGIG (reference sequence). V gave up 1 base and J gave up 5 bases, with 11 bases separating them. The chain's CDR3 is CAWSEVFYYGYTF. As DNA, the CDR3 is TGTGCCTGGAGTGAAGTTTTCTATTATGGCTACACCTTC.

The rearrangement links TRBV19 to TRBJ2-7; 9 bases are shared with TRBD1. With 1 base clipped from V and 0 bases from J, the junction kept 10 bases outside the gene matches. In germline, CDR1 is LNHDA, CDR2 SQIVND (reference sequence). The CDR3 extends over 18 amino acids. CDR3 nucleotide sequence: TGTGCCAGTAGTATAGGAAGTCCCGGGACAGGGTTCTCCTACGAGCAGTACTTC. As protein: CASSIGSPGTGFSYEQYF.

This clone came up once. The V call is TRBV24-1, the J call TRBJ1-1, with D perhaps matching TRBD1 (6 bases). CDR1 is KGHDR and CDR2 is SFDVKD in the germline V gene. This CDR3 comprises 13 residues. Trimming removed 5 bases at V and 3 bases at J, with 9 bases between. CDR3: CATSARTDTEAFF. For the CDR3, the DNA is TGTGCCACCAGTGCCAGGACAGACACTGAAGCTTTCTTT.

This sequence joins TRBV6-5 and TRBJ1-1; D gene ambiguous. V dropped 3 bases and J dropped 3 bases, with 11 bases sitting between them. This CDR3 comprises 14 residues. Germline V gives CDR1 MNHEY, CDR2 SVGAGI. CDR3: CASSYSPRDTEAFF. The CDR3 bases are TGTGCCAGCAGTTATTCCCCCCGGGACACTGAAGCTTTCTTT.

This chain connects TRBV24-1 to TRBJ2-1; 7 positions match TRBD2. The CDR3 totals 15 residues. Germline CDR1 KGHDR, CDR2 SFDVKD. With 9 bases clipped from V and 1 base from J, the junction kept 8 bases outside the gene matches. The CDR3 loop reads CATSLGRGSYNEQFF. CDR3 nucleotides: TGTGCCACCTCTTTGGGGCGGGGGTCCTACAATGAGCAGTTCTTC.

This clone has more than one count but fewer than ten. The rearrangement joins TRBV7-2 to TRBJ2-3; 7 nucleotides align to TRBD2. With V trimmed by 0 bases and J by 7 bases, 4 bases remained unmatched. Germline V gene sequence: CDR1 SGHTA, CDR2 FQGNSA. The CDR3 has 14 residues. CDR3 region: CASSLASGLNTQYF. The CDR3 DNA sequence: TGTGCCAGCAGCTTAGCTAGCGGGTTGAATACGCAGTATTTT. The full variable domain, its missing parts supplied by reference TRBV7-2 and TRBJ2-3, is GAGVSQSPSNKVTEKGKDVELRCDPISGHTALYWYRQSLGQGLEFLIYFQGNSAPDKSGLPSDRFSAERTGGSVSTLTIQRTQQEDSAVYLCASSLASGLNTQYFGPGTRLTVL.

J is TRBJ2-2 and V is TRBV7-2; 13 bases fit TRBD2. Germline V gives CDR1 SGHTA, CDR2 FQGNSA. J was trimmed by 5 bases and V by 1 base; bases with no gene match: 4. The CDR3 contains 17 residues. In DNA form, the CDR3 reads TGTGCCAGCAGCTTAGAACTAGCGGGGGGGCGAACCGGGGAGCTGTTTTTT. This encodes CASSLELAGGRTGELFF.